The clone carrying this T cell receptor beta chain was detected a few times. No antigen is known for it. This sample is drawn from a study of post-analysis software for immune sequencing data. On the study more broadly: Relapsing-remitting, secondary progressive and progressive-relapsing courses of multiple sclerosis were included. Regarding the study as a whole: Controls had lower frequencies than patients of about five TRBV segments, which included TRBV5-6, TRBV5-1 and TRBV20-1.

V was cut by 4 bases and J by 0 bases, with 8 bases left in between. The CDR3 covers 14 residues. CDR1 and CDR2 (germline): SGHDN, FVKESK. Prepared libraries of TCR beta cDNA carried unique molecular identifiers. Each CDR3 protein gets one entry after TCRdb re-called the PCR reads with MiXCR. The profile shows roughly 800,000 distinct CDR3 sequences, roughly 46% of them singletons. Material for sequencing was blood. The chain combines TRBV14 with TRBJ2-3; the D is unclear. The TCR originated in a girl aged 5-17 years with multiple sclerosis. The CDR3 spells CASSPSISTDTQYF. CDR3 nucleotides: TGTGCCAGCAGCCCCTCTATAAGCACAGATACGCAGTATTTT.